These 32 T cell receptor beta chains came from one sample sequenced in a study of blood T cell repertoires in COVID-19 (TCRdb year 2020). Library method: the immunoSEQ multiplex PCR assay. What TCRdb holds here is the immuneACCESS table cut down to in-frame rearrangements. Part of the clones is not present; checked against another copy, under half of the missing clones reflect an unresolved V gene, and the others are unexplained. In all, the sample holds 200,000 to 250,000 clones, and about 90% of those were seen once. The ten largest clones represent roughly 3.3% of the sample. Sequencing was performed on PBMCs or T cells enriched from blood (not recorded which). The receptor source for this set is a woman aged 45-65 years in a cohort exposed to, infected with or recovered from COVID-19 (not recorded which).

The CDR3 reads CASSQEGLIADTQYF. The CDR3 DNA reads as TGCGCCAGCAGCCAAGAGGGACTAATTGCAGATACGCAGTATTTT. The chain has TRBV4-3 and TRBJ2-3, with TRBD2 matching over 7 bases. This CDR3 has 15 residues. After removal of 0 bases from V and 4 bases from J, the junction contained 4 bases not matched to a gene. Germline V gives CDR1 LGHNA, CDR2 YSLEER.

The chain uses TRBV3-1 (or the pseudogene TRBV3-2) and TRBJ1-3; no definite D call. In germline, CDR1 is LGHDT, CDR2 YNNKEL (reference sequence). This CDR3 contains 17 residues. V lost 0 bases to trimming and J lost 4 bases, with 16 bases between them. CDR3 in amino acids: CASSQDYPGLIGNTIYF. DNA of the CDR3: TGTGCCAGCAGCCAAGATTACCCGGGTCTTATCGGAAACACCATATATTTT.

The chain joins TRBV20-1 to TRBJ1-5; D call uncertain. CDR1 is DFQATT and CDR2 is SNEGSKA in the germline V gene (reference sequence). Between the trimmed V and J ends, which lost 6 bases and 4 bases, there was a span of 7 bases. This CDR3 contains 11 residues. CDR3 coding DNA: TGCAGTGCCAGATCTAATCAGCCCCAGCATTTT. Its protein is CSARSNQPQHF.

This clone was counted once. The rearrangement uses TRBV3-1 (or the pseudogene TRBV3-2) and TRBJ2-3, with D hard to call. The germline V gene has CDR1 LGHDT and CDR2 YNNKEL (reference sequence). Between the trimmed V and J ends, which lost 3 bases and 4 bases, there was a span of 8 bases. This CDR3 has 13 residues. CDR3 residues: CASSQSGPDTQYF. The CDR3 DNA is TGTGCCAGCAGCCAGAGTGGGCCAGATACGCAGTATTTT.

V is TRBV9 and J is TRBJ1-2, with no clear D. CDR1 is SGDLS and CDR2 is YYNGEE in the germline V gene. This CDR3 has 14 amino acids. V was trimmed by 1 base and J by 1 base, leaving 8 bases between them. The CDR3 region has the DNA TGTGCCAGCAGCGTAACCGGGGATAACTATGGCTACACCTTC. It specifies CASSVTGDNYGYTF.

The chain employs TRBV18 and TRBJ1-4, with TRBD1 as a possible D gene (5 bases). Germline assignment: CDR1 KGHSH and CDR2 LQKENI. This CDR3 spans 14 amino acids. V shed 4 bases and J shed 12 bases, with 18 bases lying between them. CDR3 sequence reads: CASSLTVRGVELFF. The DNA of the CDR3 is TGTGCCAGCTCACTGACAGTACGGGGGGTCGAACTGTTTTTT.

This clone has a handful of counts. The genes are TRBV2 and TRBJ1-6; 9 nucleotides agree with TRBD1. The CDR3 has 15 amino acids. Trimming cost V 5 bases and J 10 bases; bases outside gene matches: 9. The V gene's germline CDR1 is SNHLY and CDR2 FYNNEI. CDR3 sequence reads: CASSSGTGISSPLHF. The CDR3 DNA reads TGTGCCAGCAGTTCCGGGACAGGGATTAGCTCACCCCTCCACTTT. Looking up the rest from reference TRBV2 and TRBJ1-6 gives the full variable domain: EPEVTQTPSHQVTQMGQEVILRCVPISNHLYFYWYRQILGQKVEFLVSFYNNEISEKSEIFDDQFSVERPDGSNFTLKIRSTKLEDSAMYFCASSSGTGISSPLHFGNGTRLTVT.

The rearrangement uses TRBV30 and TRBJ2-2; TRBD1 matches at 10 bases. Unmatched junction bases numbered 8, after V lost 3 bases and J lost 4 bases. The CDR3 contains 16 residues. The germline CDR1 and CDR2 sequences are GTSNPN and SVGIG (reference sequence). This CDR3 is CAWRNTGTGVTGELFF. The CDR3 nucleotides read TGTGCCTGGAGAAACACCGGGACAGGGGTCACCGGGGAGCTGTTTTTT.

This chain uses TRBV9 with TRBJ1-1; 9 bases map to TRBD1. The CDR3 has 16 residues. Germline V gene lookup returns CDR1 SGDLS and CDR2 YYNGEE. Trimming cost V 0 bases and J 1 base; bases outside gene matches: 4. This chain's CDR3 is CASSVGLGQGNTEAFF. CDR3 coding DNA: TGTGCCAGCAGCGTAGGTTTGGGACAGGGGAACACTGAAGCTTTCTTT.

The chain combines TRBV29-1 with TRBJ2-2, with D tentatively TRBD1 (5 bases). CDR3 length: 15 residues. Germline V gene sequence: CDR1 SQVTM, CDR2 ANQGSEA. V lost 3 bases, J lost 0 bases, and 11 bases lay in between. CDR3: CSVEAGQTNTGELFF. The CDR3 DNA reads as TGCAGCGTTGAGGCAGGGCAAACGAACACCGGGGAGCTGTTTTTT.

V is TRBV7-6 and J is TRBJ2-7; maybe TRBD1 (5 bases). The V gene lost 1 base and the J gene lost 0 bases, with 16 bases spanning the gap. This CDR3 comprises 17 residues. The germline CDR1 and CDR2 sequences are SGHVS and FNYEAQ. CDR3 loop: CASSLVGAEVLSYEQYF. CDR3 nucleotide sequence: TGTGCCAGCAGCTTAGTAGGGGCAGAGGTTCTCTCCTACGAGCAGTACTTC.

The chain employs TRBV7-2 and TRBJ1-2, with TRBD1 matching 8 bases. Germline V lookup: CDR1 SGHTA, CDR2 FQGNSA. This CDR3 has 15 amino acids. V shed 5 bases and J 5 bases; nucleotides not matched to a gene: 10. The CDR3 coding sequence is TGTGCCAGCAGCCACTACGGACAGGGTCGGTATGGCTACACCTTC. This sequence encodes CASSHYGQGRYGYTF.

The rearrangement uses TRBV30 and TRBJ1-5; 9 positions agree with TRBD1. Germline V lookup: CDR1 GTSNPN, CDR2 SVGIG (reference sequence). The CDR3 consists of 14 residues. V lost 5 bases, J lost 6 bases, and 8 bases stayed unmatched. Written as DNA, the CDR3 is TGTGCCTGGGACTCCGGGACAGGGAGTCAGCCCCAGCATTTT. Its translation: CAWDSGTGSQPQHF.

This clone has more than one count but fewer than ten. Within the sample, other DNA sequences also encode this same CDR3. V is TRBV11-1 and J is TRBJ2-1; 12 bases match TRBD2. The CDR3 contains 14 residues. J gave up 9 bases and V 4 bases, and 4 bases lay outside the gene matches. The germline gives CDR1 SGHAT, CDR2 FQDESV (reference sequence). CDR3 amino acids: CASSSSGGAGEQFF. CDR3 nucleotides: TGTGCCAGCAGCTCTAGCGGGGGGGCAGGTGAGCAGTTCTTC.

CDR3 residues: CASSLVGAGTEAFF. In DNA form, the CDR3 reads TGTGCCAGCAGCTTAGTAGGAGCTGGCACTGAAGCTTTCTTT. The gene calls are TRBV11-2 and TRBJ1-1; no clear D. CDR1 is SGHAT, CDR2 FQNNGV, per germline. This CDR3 comprises 14 residues. Between the trimmed V and J ends, which lost 1 base and 4 bases, there was a span of 10 bases.

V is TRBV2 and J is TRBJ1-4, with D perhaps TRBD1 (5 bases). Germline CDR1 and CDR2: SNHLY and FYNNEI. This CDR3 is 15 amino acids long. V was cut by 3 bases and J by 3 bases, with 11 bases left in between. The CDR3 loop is CASSDRDWANEKLFF. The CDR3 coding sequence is TGTGCCAGCAGTGACAGGGATTGGGCTAATGAAAAACTGTTTTTT.

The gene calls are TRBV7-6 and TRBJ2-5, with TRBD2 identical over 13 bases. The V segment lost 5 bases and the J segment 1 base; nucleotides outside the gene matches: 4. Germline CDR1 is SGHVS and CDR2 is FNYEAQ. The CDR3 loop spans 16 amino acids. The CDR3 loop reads CASSIWTSGGQETQYF. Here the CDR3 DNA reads TGTGCCAGCAGCATATGGACTAGCGGGGGCCAAGAGACCCAGTACTTC.

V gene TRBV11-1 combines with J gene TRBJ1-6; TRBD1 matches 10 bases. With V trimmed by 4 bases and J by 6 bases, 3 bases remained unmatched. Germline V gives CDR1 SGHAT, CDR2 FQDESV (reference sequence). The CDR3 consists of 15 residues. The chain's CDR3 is CASSSGTGVNSPLHF. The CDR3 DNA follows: TGTGCCAGCAGCTCCGGGACAGGGGTTAATTCACCCCTCCACTTT.

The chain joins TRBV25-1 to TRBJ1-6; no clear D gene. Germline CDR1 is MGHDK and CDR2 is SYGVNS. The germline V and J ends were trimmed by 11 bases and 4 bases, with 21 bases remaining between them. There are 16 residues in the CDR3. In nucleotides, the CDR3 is TGTGCCTGCCGGGGAATGGAGTTGGGGTATAATTCACCCCTCCACTTT. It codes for CACRGMELGYNSPLHF.

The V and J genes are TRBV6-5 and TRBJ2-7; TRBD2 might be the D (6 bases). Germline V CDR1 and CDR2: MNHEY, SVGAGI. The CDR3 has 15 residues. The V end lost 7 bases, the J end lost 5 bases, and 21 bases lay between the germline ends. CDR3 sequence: CASNPWAGSSDEQYF. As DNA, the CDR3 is TGTGCCAGCAACCCCTGGGCGGGGTCGTCCGACGAGCAGTACTTC.

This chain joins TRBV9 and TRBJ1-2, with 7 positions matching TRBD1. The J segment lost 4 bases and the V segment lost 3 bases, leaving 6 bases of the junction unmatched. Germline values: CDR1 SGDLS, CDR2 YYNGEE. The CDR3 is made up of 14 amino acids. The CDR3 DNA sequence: TGTGCCAGCAGCGCATCTACAGGGGTCTATGGCTACACCTTC. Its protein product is CASSASTGVYGYTF. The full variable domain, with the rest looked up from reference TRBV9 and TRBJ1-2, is DSGVTQTPKHLITATGQRVTLRCSPRSGDLSVYWYQQSLDQGLQFLIQYYNGEERAKGNILERFSAQQFPDLHSELNLSSLELGDSALYFCASSASTGVYGYTFGSGTRLTVV.

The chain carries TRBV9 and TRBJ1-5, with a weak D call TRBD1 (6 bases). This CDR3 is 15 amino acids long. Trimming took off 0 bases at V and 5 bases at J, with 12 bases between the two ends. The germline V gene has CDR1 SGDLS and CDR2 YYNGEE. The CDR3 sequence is CASSVGDNSYQPQHF. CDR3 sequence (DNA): TGTGCCAGCAGCGTAGGGGACAACTCTTATCAGCCCCAGCATTTT.

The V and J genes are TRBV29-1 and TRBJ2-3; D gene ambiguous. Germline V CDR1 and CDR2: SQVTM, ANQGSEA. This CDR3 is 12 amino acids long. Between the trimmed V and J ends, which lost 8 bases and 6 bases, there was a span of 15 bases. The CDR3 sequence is CSTVDMWDTQYF. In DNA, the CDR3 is TGCAGCACAGTAGACATGTGGGATACGCAGTATTTT.

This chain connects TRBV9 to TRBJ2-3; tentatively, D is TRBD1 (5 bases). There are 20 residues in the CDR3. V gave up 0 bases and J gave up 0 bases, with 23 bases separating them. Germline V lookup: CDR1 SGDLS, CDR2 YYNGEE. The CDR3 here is CASSVERWGRRDLSTDTQYF. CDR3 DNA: TGTGCCAGCAGCGTAGAACGGTGGGGCCGACGCGACCTGAGCACAGATACGCAGTATTTT.

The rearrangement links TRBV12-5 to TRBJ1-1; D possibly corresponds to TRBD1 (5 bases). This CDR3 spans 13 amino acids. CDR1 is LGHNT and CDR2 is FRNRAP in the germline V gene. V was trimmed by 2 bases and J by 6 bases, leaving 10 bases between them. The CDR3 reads CASGLNRLAEAFF. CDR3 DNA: TGTGCTAGTGGTTTGAACAGGCTGGCTGAAGCTTTCTTT. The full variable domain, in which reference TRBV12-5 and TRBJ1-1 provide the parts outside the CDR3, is DARVTQTPRHKVTEMGQEVTMRCQPILGHNTVFWYRQTMMQGLELLAYFRNRAPLDDSGMPKDRFSAEMPDATLATLKIQPSEPRDSAVYFCASGLNRLAEAFFGQGTRLTVV.

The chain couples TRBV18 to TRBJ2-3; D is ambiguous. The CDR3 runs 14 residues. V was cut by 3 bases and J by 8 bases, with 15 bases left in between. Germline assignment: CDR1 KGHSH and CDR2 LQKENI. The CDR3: CASSPSELTGTQYF. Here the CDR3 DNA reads TGTGCCAGCTCACCTTCGGAACTCACGGGTACGCAGTATTTT.

In DNA, the CDR3 is TGTGCCAGCAGCTTACCGGGGACAGGGGACTACGAGCAGTACTTC. Its protein product is CASSLPGTGDYEQYF. The chain combines TRBV5-5 with TRBJ2-7; TRBD1 agrees at 10 bases. The CDR3 has 15 amino acids. CDR1 and CDR2 from the germline V gene are SGHKS and YYEKEE (reference sequence). The J segment lost 3 bases and the V segment lost 2 bases, leaving 5 bases of the junction unmatched.

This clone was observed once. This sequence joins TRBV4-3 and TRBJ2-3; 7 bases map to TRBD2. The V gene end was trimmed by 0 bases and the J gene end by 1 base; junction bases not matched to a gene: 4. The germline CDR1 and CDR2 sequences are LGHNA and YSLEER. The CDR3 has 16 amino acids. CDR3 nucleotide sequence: TGCGCCAGCAGCCAAGATAGCGGGCACGGCACAGATACGCAGTATTTT. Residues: CASSQDSGHGTDTQYF.

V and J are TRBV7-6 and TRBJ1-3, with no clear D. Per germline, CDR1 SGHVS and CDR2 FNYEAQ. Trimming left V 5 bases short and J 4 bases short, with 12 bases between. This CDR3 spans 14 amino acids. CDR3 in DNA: TGTGCCAGCAGCCCGGGAGGGAGGGGAAACACCATATATTTT. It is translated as CASSPGGRGNTIYF.

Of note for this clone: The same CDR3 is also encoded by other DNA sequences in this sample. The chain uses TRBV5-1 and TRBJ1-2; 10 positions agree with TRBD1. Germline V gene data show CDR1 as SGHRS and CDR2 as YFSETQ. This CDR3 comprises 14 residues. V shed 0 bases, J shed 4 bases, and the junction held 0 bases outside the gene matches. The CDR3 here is CASSLGQGAYGYTF. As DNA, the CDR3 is TGCGCCAGCAGCTTGGGACAGGGGGCCTATGGCTACACCTTC.

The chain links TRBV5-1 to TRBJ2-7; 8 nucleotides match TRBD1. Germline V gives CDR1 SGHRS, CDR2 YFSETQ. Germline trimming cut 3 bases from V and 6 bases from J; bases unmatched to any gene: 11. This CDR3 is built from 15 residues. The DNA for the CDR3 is TGCGCCAGCAGCTCGACGGCGGGACAGGAGGGCGAGCAGTACTTC. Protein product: CASSSTAGQEGEQYF.

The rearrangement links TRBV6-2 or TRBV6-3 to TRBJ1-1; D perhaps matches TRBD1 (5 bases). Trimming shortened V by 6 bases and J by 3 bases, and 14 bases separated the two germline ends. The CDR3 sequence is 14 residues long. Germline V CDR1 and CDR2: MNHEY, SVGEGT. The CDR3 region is CASSPGGGYTEAFF. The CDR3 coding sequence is TGTGCCAGCAGCCCCGGGGGGGGGTACACTGAAGCTTTCTTT.